What follows are 24 T cell receptor beta chains derived from one specimen sequenced in a study of cytomegalovirus exposure and HLA in healthy donors. PCR involved 60 Vbeta and 13 Jbeta primers. Profiled with immunoSEQ multiplex PCR; TCRdb holds only in-frame clones, not every one. Of fewer than 250,000 clones listed, about 83% are singletons. Sequenced material: PBMCs. The receptors derive from a human donor in good health.

J is TRBJ2-7 and V is TRBV5-4, with 7 bases matching TRBD2. Germline V gene lookup returns CDR1 SGHNT and CDR2 YYREEE (reference sequence). V lost 5 bases to trimming and J lost 4 bases; unmatched junction nucleotides: 6. The CDR3 is 13 amino acids. The CDR3 is CASRAGPLYEQYF. As DNA, the CDR3 is TGTGCCAGCAGAGCGGGACCTTTATACGAGCAGTACTTC.

In this sample, this clone turned up once. This chain joins TRBV5-5 and TRBJ2-1, with D maybe TRBD1 (5 bases). There are 18 residues in the CDR3. The germline V and J ends were trimmed by 0 bases and 4 bases, with 20 bases remaining between them. Germline-derived CDR1 and CDR2 are SGHKS and YYEKEE (reference sequence). The CDR3 coding sequence is TGTGCCAGCAGCTTGGAGGTCTCCGTGGCAGGGCCTTACAATGAGCAGTTCTTC. Its translation is CASSLEVSVAGPYNEQFF.

The chain joins TRBV19 to TRBJ1-5; D may be TRBD1 (5 bases). V shed 5 bases and J shed 4 bases, with 15 bases lying between them. Germline assignment: CDR1 LNHDA and CDR2 SQIVND (reference sequence). This CDR3 contains 15 residues. DNA for the CDR3: TGTGCCAGTAGTCCGATGACAGAGCTGAATCAGCCCCAGCATTTT. Residues: CASSPMTELNQPQHF.

The chain carries TRBV7-9 and TRBJ1-4, with 8 bases matching TRBD1. Germline V CDR1 and CDR2: SEHNR, FQNEAQ (reference sequence). This CDR3 contains 14 residues. Trimming took 1 base from V and 7 from J; bases not matched to a gene: 2. The CDR3: CASSLGTGTEKLFF. In DNA form, the CDR3 reads TGTGCCAGCAGCTTAGGGACAGGGACTGAAAAACTGTTTTTT.

The V call is TRBV7-2, the J call TRBJ2-7; 8 bases are shared with TRBD2. Losses at the gene ends were 8 bases for V and 6 bases for J; bases not matched to a gene: 15. CDR1 is SGHTA, CDR2 FQGNSA, per germline. CDR3 length equals 15 residues. The chain's CDR3 is CASGSTSGLNPEQYF. The CDR3 coding sequence is TGTGCCAGCGGCTCCACTAGCGGTCTGAATCCCGAGCAGTACTTC.

The gene calls are TRBV11-1 and TRBJ2-7; 7 bases match TRBD2. Germline loops: CDR1 SGHAT, CDR2 FQDESV (reference sequence). Trimming at V came to 5 bases and at J to 3 bases, leaving 4 bases not matched to a gene. This CDR3 comprises 13 residues. The chain's CDR3 is CASSEAGLYEQYF. The CDR3 DNA reads TGTGCCAGCAGCGAAGCGGGACTCTACGAGCAGTACTTC.

V and J are TRBV7-2 and TRBJ1-5; D is uncertain. This CDR3 contains 14 residues. V lost 5 bases and J 5 bases, leaving 13 bases between the germline ends. CDR1 SGHTA and CDR2 FQGNSA come from the germline V gene. The CDR3 is CASSPSRGHQPQHF. The CDR3 DNA sequence: TGTGCCAGCAGCCCCTCCCGGGGTCATCAGCCCCAGCATTTT.

The rearrangement links TRBV7-2 to TRBJ2-7; 11 nucleotides align to TRBD1. V shed 5 bases, J shed 0 bases, and the junction held 3 bases outside the gene matches. Germline lookup yields CDR1 SGHTA and CDR2 FQGNSA. This CDR3 contains 15 residues. The CDR3, as DNA: TGTGCCAGCAGCCGGACAGGGGGCCGCTCCTACGAGCAGTACTTC. Encoded protein: CASSRTGGRSYEQYF.

This clone was observed a handful of times. The junction departs from germline at one end; a sequencing error may be responsible. The chain recombines TRBV7-9 with TRBJ2-7; 8 bases are shared with TRBD2. Germline V gives CDR1 SEHNR, CDR2 FQNEAQ (reference sequence). The CDR3 runs to 16 residues. CDR3 residues: CSSSFTGGGGLYEQYF. The DNA of the CDR3 is TGTTCCAGCAGCTTCACGGGAGGGGGAGGGCTCTACGAGCAGTACTTC.

The genes are TRBV25-1 and TRBJ2-2; D might be TRBD2 (6 bases). The ends were cut back, 6 bases at V and 4 bases at J, with 6 bases in the middle. Germline V gene sequence: CDR1 MGHDK, CDR2 SYGVNS. The CDR3 spans 12 residues. The CDR3 sequence: CASSGSTGELFF. DNA of the CDR3: TGTGCCAGCAGCGGGAGCACCGGGGAGCTGTTTTTT.

This chain uses TRBV7-5 with TRBJ2-2; TRBD1 reflects the table's D call only, with no check against the DNA. TRBV7-5 represents a pseudogene. The CDR3 contains 14 residues. CDR3 protein: CARSSGTGGGELFF. The DNA for the CDR3 is TGTGCCAGAAGCTCTGGGACAGGTGGCGGGGAGCTGTTTTTT.

This chain joins TRBV9 and TRBJ1-2; 10 nucleotides agree with TRBD1. The junction had 9 bases not matched to a gene; V was cut back by 3 bases and J by 4 bases. The CDR3 sequence is 16 residues long. Germline assignment: CDR1 SGDLS and CDR2 YYNGEE. CDR3 DNA: TGTGCCAGCAGCGGAACCGGGACAGGGGTGGGCTATGGCTACACCTTC. This encodes CASSGTGTGVGYGYTF. The full variable domain, with the rest looked up from reference TRBV9 and TRBJ1-2, is DSGVTQTPKHLITATGQRVTLRCSPRSGDLSVYWYQQSLDQGLQFLIQYYNGEERAKGNILERFSAQQFPDLHSELNLSSLELGDSALYFCASSGTGTGVGYGYTFGSGTRLTVV.

V usage is TRBV5-1 and J usage is TRBJ2-7; 9 nucleotides line up with TRBD1. The CDR3 runs to 15 residues. Germline V CDR1 and CDR2: SGHRS, YFSETQ. Trimming took 3 bases from V and 2 from J; bases not matched to a gene: 6. CDR3 sequence: CASSSTGQGTYEQYF. The CDR3 DNA reads TGCGCCAGCAGCTCAACGGGACAGGGAACCTACGAGCAGTACTTC. Full variable domain (missing parts from reference TRBV5-1 and TRBJ2-7): KAGVTQTPRYLIKTRGQQVTLSCSPISGHRSVSWYQQTPGQGLQFLFEYFSETQRNKGNFPGRFSGRQFSNSRSEMNVSTLELGDSALYLCASSSTGQGTYEQYFGPGTRLTVT.

The chain combines TRBV4-2 with TRBJ2-2; 8 nucleotides agree with TRBD2. J was trimmed by 4 bases and V by 0 bases; bases with no gene match: 1. This CDR3 is built from 15 residues. Germline assignment: CDR1 LGHNA and CDR2 YNFKEQ. The CDR3, as DNA: TGTGCCAGCAGCCAAGACGGGACTAGCACCGGGGAGCTGTTTTTT. Its protein product is CASSQDGTSTGELFF.

The chain links TRBV18 to TRBJ2-3, with TRBD1 identical over 11 bases. In germline, CDR1 is KGHSH, CDR2 LQKENI. The CDR3 length is 21 residues. V trimming: 6 bases; J trimming: 3 bases; junction bases outside the gene matches: 23. This chain's CDR3 is CASSPTSLEGQGVFETDTQYF. In nucleotides, the CDR3 is TGTGCCAGCTCCCCGACAAGCCTCGAGGGACAGGGGGTATTCGAGACAGATACGCAGTATTTT.

The chain employs TRBV2 and TRBJ2-7; TRBD2 is a possible D gene (5 bases). Trimming removed 1 base at V and 2 bases at J, with 12 bases between. The CDR3 extends over 15 amino acids. Germline loops: CDR1 SNHLY, CDR2 FYNNEI. The DNA for the CDR3 is TGTGCCAGCAGTGAAGAAGCGGAGAATACCTACGAGCAGTACTTC. Protein sequence: CASSEEAENTYEQYF.

V and J are TRBV4-1 and TRBJ1-1; D perhaps matches TRBD1 (6 bases). The CDR3 totals 18 residues. CDR1 and CDR2 from the germline V gene are MGHRA and YSYEKL. The V gene lost 3 bases and the J gene lost 0 bases, with 20 bases spanning the gap. CDR3 amino acids: CASSHLYRGGVLNTEAFF. In DNA form, the CDR3 reads TGCGCCAGCAGCCATCTCTATAGGGGGGGCGTTTTGAACACTGAAGCTTTCTTT.

The chain is built from TRBV7-9 and TRBJ2-7; 11 bases fit TRBD2. Germline CDR1 SEHNR, CDR2 FQNEAQ (reference sequence). J gave up 3 bases and V 3 bases, and 4 bases lay outside the gene matches. There are 15 residues in the CDR3. The CDR3 region is CASSLTSGNVYEQYF. DNA of the CDR3: TGTGCCAGCAGCTTGACTAGCGGGAATGTCTACGAGCAGTACTTC.

V is TRBV5-4 and J is TRBJ1-2; 10 bases line up with TRBD1. This CDR3 has 14 residues. V lost 4 bases to trimming and J lost 8 bases; unmatched junction nucleotides: 8. Germline V CDR1 and CDR2: SGHNT, YYREEE (reference sequence). The CDR3 DNA reads as TGTGCCAGCAGCCTCAAGGGGACAGGGGACGGCTACACCTTC. It specifies CASSLKGTGDGYTF.

This rearrangement joins TRBV13 to TRBJ2-1, with 8 bases matching TRBD2. In germline, CDR1 is PRHDT, CDR2 FYEKMQ (reference sequence). This CDR3 has 15 amino acids. Trimming at V came to 5 bases and at J to 6 bases, leaving 9 bases not matched to a gene. CDR3 coding DNA: TGTGCCAGCAGCCTGGGGGGGCTAGCGGGCAATGAGCAGTTCTTC. Residues: CASSLGGLAGNEQFF. The full variable domain, its missing parts supplied by reference TRBV13 and TRBJ2-1, is AAGVIQSPRHLIKEKRETATLKCYPIPRHDTVYWYQQGPGQDPQFLISFYEKMQSDKGSIPDRFSAQQFSDYHSELNMSSLELGDSALYFCASSLGGLAGNEQFFGPGTRLTVL.

The chain recombines TRBV9 with TRBJ2-7, with 8 bases lining up with TRBD1. Germline assignment: CDR1 SGDLS and CDR2 YYNGEE. J lost 3 bases, V lost 0 bases, and 8 bases had no gene match. CDR3 size: 16 residues. The CDR3 spells CASSVGLGQGHYEQYF. CDR3 in DNA: TGTGCCAGCAGCGTAGGGCTAGGACAGGGACACTACGAGCAGTACTTC.

This clone was seen once. CDR3 DNA: TGTGCCAGCAGCAGGGAAAGCTCCTATAATTCACCCCTCCACTTT. It translates to CASSRESSYNSPLHF. V usage is TRBV2 and J usage is TRBJ1-6; tentatively, D is TRBD1 (5 bases). Trimming shortened V by 6 bases and J by 0 bases, and 9 bases separated the two germline ends. The CDR3 spans 15 residues. The germline V gene has CDR1 SNHLY and CDR2 FYNNEI.

V usage is TRBV2 and J usage is TRBJ1-5, with D hard to call. V was trimmed by 8 bases and J by 0 bases, leaving 11 bases between them. This CDR3 region has 14 residues. CDR1 and CDR2 (germline): SNHLY, FYNNEI. The chain's CDR3 is CASWAGYSNQPQHF. The CDR3, as DNA: TGTGCCAGCTGGGCAGGTTATAGCAATCAGCCCCAGCATTTT.

J is TRBJ1-2 and V is TRBV5-4; weak D call: TRBD1 (5 bases). V lost 1 base to trimming and J lost 4 bases, with 17 bases between them. The CDR3 is 16 residues long. Germline lookup yields CDR1 SGHNT and CDR2 YYREEE (reference sequence). Here the CDR3 DNA reads TGTGCCAGCAGCTTGATTGGACAACTAAGAGGCTATGGCTACACCTTC. The encoded protein is CASSLIGQLRGYGYTF.